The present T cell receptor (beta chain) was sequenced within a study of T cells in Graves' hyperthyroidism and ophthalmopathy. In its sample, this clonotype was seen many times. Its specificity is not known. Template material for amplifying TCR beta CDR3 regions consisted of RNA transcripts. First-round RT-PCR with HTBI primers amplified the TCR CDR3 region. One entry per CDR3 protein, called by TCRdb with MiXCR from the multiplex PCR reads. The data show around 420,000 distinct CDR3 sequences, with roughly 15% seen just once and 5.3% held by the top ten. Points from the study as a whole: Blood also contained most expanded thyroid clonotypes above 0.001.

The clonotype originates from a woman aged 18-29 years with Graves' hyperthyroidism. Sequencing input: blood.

The chain's CDR3 is CASSSNRDYYEQYF. CDR3 nucleotide sequence: TGTGCCAGCAGCTCAAACAGGGATTACTACGAGCAGTACTTC. This chain uses TRBV7-9 with TRBJ2-7; tentatively, D is TRBD1 (6 bases). CDR3 length: 14 amino acids. Trimming took off 4 bases at V and 3 bases at J, with 13 bases between the two ends. CDR1 and CDR2 (germline): SEHNR, FQNEAQ (reference sequence).